A selection of T cell receptor beta chains follows, all from one sample in a study of blood T cells in healthy people across ages. TCRdb re-derived calls from the 5' RACE reads in MiXCR, one entry per CDR3 protein. The sample yields approximately 1,100,000 distinct CDR3 sequences, 40% to 55% seen once. The sequencing sample was made of blood. The receptors derive from a woman aged 55-75 years in good health. Each CDR3 is given with its conserved first and last residue. A D gene is named only where the DNA matches it firmly. Size is stated for part of the rows, as once, few or many counts, or as a class when the clone is expanded.

TRBJ1-5 | medium-sized | - | TRBV20-1 | TGCAGTGCTAGAGATCAGGTTTGGAGCAATCAGCCCCAGCATTTT | CSARDQVWSNQPQHF
TRBJ2-1 | - | - | TRBV9 | TGTGCCAGCAGCGTAAGGGGAGGAAGCACCTACAATGAGCAGTTCTTC | CASSVRGGSTYNEQFF
TRBJ1-2 | few | - | TRBV28 | TGTGCCAGCAGTTCTCCGAAGAGGGTAGGGGGCTACACCTTC | CASSSPKRVGGYTF
TRBJ1-4 | - | - | TRBV10-3 | TGTGCCATCAGTGCCTCGGGAGGTGAAAAACTGTTTTTT | CAISASGGEKLFF
TRBJ2-5 | - | - | TRBV12-3/TRBV12-4 | TGTGCCAGCAGTTACCCCGACGCGGGGCAAGAGTACCAAGAGACCCAGTACTTC | CASSYPDAGQEYQETQYF
TRBJ2-1 | few | TRBD2 | TRBV20-1 | TGCAGTGCTAGAGATCTGCGGGAGGTCAATGAGCAGTTCTTC | CSARDLREVNEQFF
TRBJ2-1 | - | TRBD2 | TRBV2 | TGTGCTTTCGTCCCGGGACTAGCGGGACGCGAGCAGTTCTTC | CAFVPGLAGREQFF
TRBJ1-5 | few | TRBD1 | TRBV12-3/TRBV12-4 | TGTGCCAGCTTTCAATCAGGGGGTAGCAATCAGCCCCAGCATTTT | CASFQSGGSNQPQHF
TRBJ2-1 | - | - | TRBV14 | TGTGCCAGCAGCCAGAGGAAGGAGCAGTTCTTC | CASSQRKEQFF
TRBJ2-3 | few | - | TRBV7-2 | TGTGCCAGCAGCTCGGGTTGGGGGGAGAATACGCAGTATTTT | CASSSGWGENTQYF
TRBJ2-7 | many | TRBD1 | TRBV3-1 | TGCGCCAGCAGCCAAGGGACAGGATCCTACGAGCAGTACTTC | CASSQGTGSYEQYF
TRBJ2-1 | - | - | TRBV6-1 | TGTGCCAGCAGTGAAGCGGGGAGGGGGTGGGTGAATGAGCAGTTCTTC | CASSEAGRGWVNEQFF
TRBJ2-7 | - | - | TRBV28 | TGTGCCAGCAGGACGACGGCCTCCGAGCAGTACTTC | CASRTTASEQYF
TRBJ2-3 | few | - | TRBV12-3/TRBV12-4 | TGTGCCAGCAGTTTATTCGGGGGTCCCCACACAGATACGCAGTATTTT | CASSLFGGPHTDTQYF
TRBJ2-3 | few | TRBD2 | TRBV10-3 | TGTGCCATCAGCTTTAGCGGGAGTTCTCCAGATACGCAGTATTTT | CAISFSGSSPDTQYF
TRBJ2-5 | - | - | TRBV7-9 | TGTGCCAGCAGCCCGGGACAAAAACAAGAGACCCAGTACTTC | CASSPGQKQETQYF
TRBJ2-1 | - | - | TRBV29-1 | TGCAGCGTTGATATAGGGTACAGCGAGCAGTTCTTC | CSVDIGYSEQFF
TRBJ2-2 | - | - | TRBV6-1 | TGTGCCAGCAGTGATACGAGGGGTATTGGGTTGTTCGGGGAGCTGTTTTTT | CASSDTRGIGLFGELFF
TRBJ1-6 | - | TRBD1 | TRBV3-1 | TGTGCCAGCAGCCAAGAAATTGGACAGGGGAATTCACCCCTCCACTTT | CASSQEIGQGNSPLHF
TRBJ2-1 | many | TRBD2 | TRBV4-2 | TGTGCCAGCAGCCAAGATAGCTCGGGGGGTGAGCAGTTCTTC | CASSQDSSGGEQFF
TRBJ2-7 | once | - | TRBV6-5 | TGTGCCAGCTCCGAGTGGGACTCGAGGAACGAGCAGTACTTC | CASSEWDSRNEQYF
TRBJ2-4 | - | - | TRBV4-2 | TGTGCCAGCAGCCAAGGGGGACTGAAACGGCGGTACTTC | CASSQGGLKRRYF
TRBJ2-5 | - | TRBD1 | TRBV20-1 | TGCAGTGCTACCCCGACAGGGCAAGAGACCCAGTACTTC | CSATPTGQETQYF
TRBJ2-5 | few | - | TRBV27 | TGTGCCAGCAGTTTAGTTCTAGGCCCGGAAGAGACCCAGTACTTC | CASSLVLGPEETQYF
TRBJ2-5 | - | - | TRBV29-1 | TGCAGCGTCGCGCCCAGGGAGGCCCAGTACTTC | CSVAPREAQYF
TRBJ2-2 | few | TRBD2 | TRBV7-2 | TGTGCCAGCAGCTTAAGGGGACTAGATCCCGGGGAGCTGTTTTTT | CASSLRGLDPGELFF
TRBJ2-1 | - | - | TRBV29-1 | TGCAGCGTTGAAGTGGGAGGCGATCCGTATGGTGAGCAGTTCTTC | CSVEVGGDPYGEQFF
TRBJ2-5 | - | - | TRBV5-1 | TGCGCCAGCAGCTTGGGACCCGGCAGAGAAGAGACCCAGTACTTC | CASSLGPGREETQYF
TRBJ2-7 | few | TRBD2 | TRBV20-1 | TGCAGTGCTAGGCTGCGGGAGGGCTCCTACGAGCAGTACTTC | CSARLREGSYEQYF
TRBJ2-7 | many | TRBD1 | TRBV7-9 | TGTGCCAGCAGCTTAGGCGGGACAGGGGACGAGCAGTACTTC | CASSLGGTGDEQYF